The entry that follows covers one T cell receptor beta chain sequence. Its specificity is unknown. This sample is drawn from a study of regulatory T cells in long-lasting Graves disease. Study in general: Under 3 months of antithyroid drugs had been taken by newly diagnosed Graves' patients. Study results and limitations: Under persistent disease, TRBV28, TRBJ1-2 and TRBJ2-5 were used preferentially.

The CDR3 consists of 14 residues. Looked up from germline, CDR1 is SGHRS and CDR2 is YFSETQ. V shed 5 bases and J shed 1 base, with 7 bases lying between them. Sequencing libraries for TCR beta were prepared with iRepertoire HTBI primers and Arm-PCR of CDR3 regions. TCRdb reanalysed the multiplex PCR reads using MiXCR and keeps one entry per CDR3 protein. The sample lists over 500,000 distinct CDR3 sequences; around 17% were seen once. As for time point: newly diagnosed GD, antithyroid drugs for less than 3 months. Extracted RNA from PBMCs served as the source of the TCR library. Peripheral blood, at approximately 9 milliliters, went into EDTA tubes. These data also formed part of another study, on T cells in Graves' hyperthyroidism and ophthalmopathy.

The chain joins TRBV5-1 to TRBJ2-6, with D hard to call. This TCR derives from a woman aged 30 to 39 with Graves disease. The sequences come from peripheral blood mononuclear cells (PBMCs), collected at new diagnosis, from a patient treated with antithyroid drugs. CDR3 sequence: CASRGESGANVLTF. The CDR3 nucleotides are TGCGCCAGCAGAGGAGAGTCTGGGGCCAACGTCCTGACTTTC.